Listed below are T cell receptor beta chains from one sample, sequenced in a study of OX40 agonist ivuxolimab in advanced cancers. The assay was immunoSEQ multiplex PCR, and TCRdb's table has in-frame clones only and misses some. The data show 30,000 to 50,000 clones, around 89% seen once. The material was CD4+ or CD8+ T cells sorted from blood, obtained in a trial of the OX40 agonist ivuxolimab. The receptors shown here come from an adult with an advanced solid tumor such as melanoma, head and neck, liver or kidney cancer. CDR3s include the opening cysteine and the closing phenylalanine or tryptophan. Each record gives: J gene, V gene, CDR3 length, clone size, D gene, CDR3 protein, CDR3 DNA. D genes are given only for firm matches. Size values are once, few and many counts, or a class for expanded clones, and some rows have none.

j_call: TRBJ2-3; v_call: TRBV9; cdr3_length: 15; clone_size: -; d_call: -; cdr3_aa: CASSVGNEGTDTQYF; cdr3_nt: TGTGCCAGCAGCGTAGGGAATGAGGGCACAGATACGCAGTATTTT
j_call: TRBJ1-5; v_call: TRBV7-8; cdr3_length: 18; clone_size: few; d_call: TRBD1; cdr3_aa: CASSRDRILGLRNQPQHF; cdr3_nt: TGTGCCAGCAGCCGGGACAGAATTTTGGGGTTAAGGAATCAGCCCCAGCATTTT
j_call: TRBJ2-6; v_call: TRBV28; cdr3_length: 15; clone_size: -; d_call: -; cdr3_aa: CASSSPGAGANVLTF; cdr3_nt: TGTGCCAGCAGTTCCCCGGGGGCTGGGGCCAACGTCCTGACTTTC
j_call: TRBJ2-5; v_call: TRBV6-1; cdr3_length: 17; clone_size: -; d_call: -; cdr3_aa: CASSEGWGALRGETQYF; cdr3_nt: TGTGCCAGCAGTGAAGGGTGGGGGGCCCTTCGGGGAGAGACCCAGTACTTC
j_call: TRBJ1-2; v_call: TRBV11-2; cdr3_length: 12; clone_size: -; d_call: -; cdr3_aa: CAISRDLWGYTF; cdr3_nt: TGTGCCATCAGCAGGGACCTTTGGGGCTACACCTTC
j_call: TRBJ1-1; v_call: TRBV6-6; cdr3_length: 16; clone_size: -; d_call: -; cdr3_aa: CASSPGTLKKGFEAFF; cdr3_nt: TGTGCCAGCAGCCCGGGGACATTAAAGAAAGGGTTTGAAGCTTTCTTT
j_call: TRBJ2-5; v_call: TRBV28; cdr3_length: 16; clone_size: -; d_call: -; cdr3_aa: CASSLFRAGPNGAQYF; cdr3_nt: TGTGCCAGCAGTTTATTCCGGGCGGGCCCCAACGGGGCCCAGTACTTC
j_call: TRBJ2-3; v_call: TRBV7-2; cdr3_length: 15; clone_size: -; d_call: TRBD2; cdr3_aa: CASSLSLAGSNTQYF; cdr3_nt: TGTGCCAGCAGCTTATCCCTAGCGGGGTCGAATACGCAGTATTTT
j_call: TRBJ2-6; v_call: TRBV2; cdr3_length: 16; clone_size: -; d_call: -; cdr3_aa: CASVQGLIPGANVLTF; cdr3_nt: TGTGCCAGCGTTCAGGGGTTAATCCCTGGGGCCAACGTCCTGACTTTC
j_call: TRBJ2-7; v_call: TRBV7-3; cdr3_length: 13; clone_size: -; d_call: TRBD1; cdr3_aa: CASSLGTGREQYF; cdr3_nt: TGTGCCAGCAGCTTAGGGACAGGCAGGGAGCAGTACTTC
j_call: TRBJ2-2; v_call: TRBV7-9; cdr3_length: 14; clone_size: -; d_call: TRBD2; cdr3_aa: CASGERGVTGELFF; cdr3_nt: TGTGCCAGCGGGGAGCGGGGGGTCACCGGGGAGCTGTTTTTT
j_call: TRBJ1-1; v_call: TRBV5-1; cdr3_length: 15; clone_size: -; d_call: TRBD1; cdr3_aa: CASSSSTGGASEAFF; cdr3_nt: TGCGCCAGCAGCAGCTCGACAGGGGGCGCCTCTGAAGCTTTCTTT
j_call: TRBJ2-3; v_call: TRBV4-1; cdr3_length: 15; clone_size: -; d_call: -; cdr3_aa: CASSWTGGAVDTQYF; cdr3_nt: TGCGCCAGCAGCTGGACCGGAGGTGCAGTGGATACGCAGTATTTT
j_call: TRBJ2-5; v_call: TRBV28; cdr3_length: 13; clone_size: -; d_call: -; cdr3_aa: CASTPGVEETQYF; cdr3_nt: TGTGCCAGCACCCCCGGGGTTGAAGAGACCCAGTACTTC
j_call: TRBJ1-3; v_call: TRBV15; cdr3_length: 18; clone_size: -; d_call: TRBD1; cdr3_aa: CATSMDRDFFKAGNTIYF; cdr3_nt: TGTGCCACCAGCATGGACAGGGACTTCTTTAAGGCTGGAAACACCATATATTTT
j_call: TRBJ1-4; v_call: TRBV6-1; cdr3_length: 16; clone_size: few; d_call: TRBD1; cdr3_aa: CASSDIRDSFNEKLFF; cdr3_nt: TGTGCCAGCAGTGATATAAGGGACAGTTTTAATGAAAAACTGTTTTTT
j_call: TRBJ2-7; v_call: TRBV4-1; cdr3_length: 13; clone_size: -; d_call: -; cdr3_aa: CASSQGTRVEQYF; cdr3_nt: TGCGCCAGCAGCCAAGGGACTCGAGTCGAGCAGTACTTC
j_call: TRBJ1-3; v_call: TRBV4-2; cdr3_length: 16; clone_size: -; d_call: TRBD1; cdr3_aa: CASSQDPGGPGNTIYF; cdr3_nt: TGTGCCAGCAGCCAAGATCCAGGGGGGCCTGGAAACACCATATATTTT
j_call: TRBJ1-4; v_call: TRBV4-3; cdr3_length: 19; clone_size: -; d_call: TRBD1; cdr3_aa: CASSQERAPRDRSNEKLFF; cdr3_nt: TGCGCCAGCAGCCAAGAAAGAGCACCCCGGGACAGATCTAATGAAAAACTGTTTTTT
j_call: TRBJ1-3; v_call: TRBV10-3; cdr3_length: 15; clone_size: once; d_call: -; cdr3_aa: CATTSPGSSGNTIYF; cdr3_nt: TGTGCCACTACAAGTCCGGGAAGCTCTGGAAACACCATATATTTT
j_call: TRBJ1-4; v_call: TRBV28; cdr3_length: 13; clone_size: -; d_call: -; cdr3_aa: CAGLDATNEKLFF; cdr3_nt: TGTGCCGGGTTAGATGCAACTAATGAAAAACTGTTTTTT
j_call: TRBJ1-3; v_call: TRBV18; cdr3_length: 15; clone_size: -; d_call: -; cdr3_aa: CASSPRGAGGNTIYF; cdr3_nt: TGTGCCAGCTCACCTAGGGGTGCTGGTGGAAACACCATATATTTT